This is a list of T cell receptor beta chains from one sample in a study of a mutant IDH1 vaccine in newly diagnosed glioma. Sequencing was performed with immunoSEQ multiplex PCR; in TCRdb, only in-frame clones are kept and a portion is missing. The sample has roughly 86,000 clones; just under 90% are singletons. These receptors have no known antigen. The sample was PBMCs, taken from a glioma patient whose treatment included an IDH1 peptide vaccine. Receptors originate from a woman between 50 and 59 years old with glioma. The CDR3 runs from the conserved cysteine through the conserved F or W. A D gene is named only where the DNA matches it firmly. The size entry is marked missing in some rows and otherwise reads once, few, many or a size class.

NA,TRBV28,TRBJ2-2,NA,TGTGCCAGCAGTCCTCGTGGCACCGGGGAGCTGTTTTTT,CASSPRGTGELFF
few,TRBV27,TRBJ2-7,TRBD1,TGTGCCAGCAGTTTAAACAGGGGAACCTACGAGCAGTACTTC,CASSLNRGTYEQYF
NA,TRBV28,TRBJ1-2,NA,TGTGCCAGCAGTTTGTCCCCCGTACAGAACTATGGCTACACCTTC,CASSLSPVQNYGYTF
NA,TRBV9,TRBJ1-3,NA,TGTGCCAGCAAAAAAGGAAACACCATATATTTT,CASKKGNTIYF
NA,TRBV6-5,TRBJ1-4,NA,TGTGCCAGCAGTTACTCCGGGACTAATGAAAAACTGTTTTTT,CASSYSGTNEKLFF
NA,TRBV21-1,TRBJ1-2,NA,TGTGCCAGCAGCAAAGATACAGGGTGGGACTATGGCTACACCTTC,CASSKDTGWDYGYTF
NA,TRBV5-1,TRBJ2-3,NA,TGCGCCAGCAGCTTGACAGGGATGGGAACAGATACGCAGTATTTT,CASSLTGMGTDTQYF
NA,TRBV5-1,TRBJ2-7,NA,TGCGCCAGCAGCTTCGTGGCAGGTGGCGACGAGCAGTACTTC,CASSFVAGGDEQYF
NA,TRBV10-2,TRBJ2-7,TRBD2,TGCGCCAGCACCTCCGGGACTAGCGCCTACGAGCAGTACTTC,CASTSGTSAYEQYF
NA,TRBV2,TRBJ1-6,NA,TGTGCCTCAACCGGATGGTTCCCCCTCCACTTT,CASTGWFPLHF
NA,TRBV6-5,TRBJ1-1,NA,TGTGCCAGCAGTTACTCTAGACAGGAATGGACTGAAGCTTTCTTT,CASSYSRQEWTEAFF
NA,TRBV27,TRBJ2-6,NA,TGTGCCAGTTCAATCCGTATGGGGCCTGGGGCCAACGTCCTGACTTTC,CASSIRMGPGANVLTF
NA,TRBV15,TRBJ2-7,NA,TGTGCCACCAGCAGAGATGGGATCGATCCCCAGCAGTACTTC,CATSRDGIDPQQYF
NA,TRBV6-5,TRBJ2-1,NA,TGTGCCAGCAGTTACCGGCGGGTAACCAATGAGCAGTTCTTC,CASSYRRVTNEQFF
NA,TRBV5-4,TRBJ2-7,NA,TGTGCCAGCAGCACCCAGAGGGGCATGCGCGGGGACGAGCAGTACTTC,CASSTQRGMRGDEQYF
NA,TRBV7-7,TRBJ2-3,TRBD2,TGTGCTAGCAGCTTTTCTAGCGGGGCGGATACGCAGTATTTT,CASSFSSGADTQYF
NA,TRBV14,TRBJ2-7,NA,TGTGCCAGCAGCCAAGACCTCGGACGGGCTAGGGAGCAGTACTTC,CASSQDLGRAREQYF
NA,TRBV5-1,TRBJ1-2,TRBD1,TGCGCCAGCAGCTTAGGCCAGTCAGGGGGCGGCTACACCTTC,CASSLGQSGGGYTF
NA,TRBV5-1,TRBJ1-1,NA,TGCGCCAGCAGCTGGGGGACGATCGAGGCCACTGAAGCTTTCTTT,CASSWGTIEATEAFF
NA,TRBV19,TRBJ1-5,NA,TGTGCCAGTAGTATTCGCAGGGGCGGGGTGGATCTCCAGCATTTT,CASSIRRGGVDLQHF
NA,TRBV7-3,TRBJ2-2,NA,TGTGCCAGCAGCTTTGCTGCGAACACCGGGGAGCTGTTTTTT,CASSFAANTGELFF
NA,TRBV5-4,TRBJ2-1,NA,TGTGCCAGCAGCTTGGGGAATGAGCAGTTCTTC,CASSLGNEQFF
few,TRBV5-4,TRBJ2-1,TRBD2,TGTGCCAGCAGCTTGGAGACTAGCGTTACGGGCAATGAGCAGTTCTTC,CASSLETSVTGNEQFF
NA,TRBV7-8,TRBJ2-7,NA,TGTGCCAGCAGCTTAGGGCGGGGCTGGTCCTACGAGCAGTACTTC,CASSLGRGWSYEQYF
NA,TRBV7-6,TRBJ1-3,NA,TGTGCCAGCAGTCTTTGGGCCGGGTCCGGCGGAAACACCATATATTTT,CASSLWAGSGGNTIYF
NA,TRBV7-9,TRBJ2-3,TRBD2,TGTGCCAGCAGCCCGGGACTAGCGTCAGATACGCAGTATTTT,CASSPGLASDTQYF
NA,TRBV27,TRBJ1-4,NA,TGTGCCAGCAGTCCCGCGACCGGAGAAACTAATGAAAAACTGTTTTTT,CASSPATGETNEKLFF
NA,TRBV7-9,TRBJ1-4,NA,TGTGCCAGCAGCTTAGGGGGTGAAAAACTGTTTTTT,CASSLGGEKLFF
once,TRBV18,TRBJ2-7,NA,TGTGCCAGCTCCGAGAGGATGGATTACGAGCAGTACTTC,CASSERMDYEQYF
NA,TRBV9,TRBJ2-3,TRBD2,TGTGCCAGCAGCTTCCGAGCGGGGAGCACAGATACGCAGTATTTT,CASSFRAGSTDTQYF
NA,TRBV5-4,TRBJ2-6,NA,TGTGCCAGCACCCCCGAGAGCTCTGGGGCCAACGTCCTGACTTTC,CASTPESSGANVLTF
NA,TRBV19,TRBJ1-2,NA,TGTGCCAGTTCCGAGGGCCGATATGGCTACACCTTC,CASSEGRYGYTF
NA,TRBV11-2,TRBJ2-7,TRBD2,TGTGCCAGCAGCTTGGCGGGAGGCGGAATTTACGAGCAGTACTTC,CASSLAGGGIYEQYF
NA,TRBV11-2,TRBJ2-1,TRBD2,TGTGCCAGCAGCTTAGCTCGAACTAGCGGGAGAGGGGGTGAGCAGTTCTTC,CASSLARTSGRGGEQFF
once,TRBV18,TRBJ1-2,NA,TGTGCCAGCTCACCAGGACAGTTTCCTAACTATGGCTACACCTTC,CASSPGQFPNYGYTF
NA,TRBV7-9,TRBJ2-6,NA,TGTGCCATGGAGACCGGAACAGGCGTCTCTGGGGCCAACGTCCTGACTTTC,CAMETGTGVSGANVLTF
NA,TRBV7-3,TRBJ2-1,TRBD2,TGTGCCAGCAGCTTAAGTGGGAGGGCCGATGAGCAGTTCTTC,CASSLSGRADEQFF
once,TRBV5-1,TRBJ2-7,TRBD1,TGCGCCAGCAGCCCAGGACAGGGCGAGCAGTACTTC,CASSPGQGEQYF
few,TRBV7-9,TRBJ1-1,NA,TGTGCCAGCAGCATAGCCGGGACACTAGGGAACACTGAAGCTTTCTTT,CASSIAGTLGNTEAFF
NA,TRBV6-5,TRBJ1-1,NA,TGTGCCAGCAGTTACCTCGGGTCTGGGGAGGGGAAGGCTTTCTTT,CASSYLGSGEGKAFF
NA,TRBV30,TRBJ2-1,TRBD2,TGTGCCTGGAGTGTACTAGCGGGGCCCTACAATGAGCAGTTCTTC,CAWSVLAGPYNEQFF
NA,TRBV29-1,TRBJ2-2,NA,TGCAGCGTTGAAGGCAGCAACACCGGGGAGCTGTTTTTT,CSVEGSNTGELFF
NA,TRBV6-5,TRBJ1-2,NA,TGTGCCAGCAGCCCCGAGGGCAGGTGGGGCTACACCTTC,CASSPEGRWGYTF
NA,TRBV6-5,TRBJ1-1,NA,TGTGCCAGCAGCGGACAAGACTCAATGAACACTGAAGCTTTCTTT,CASSGQDSMNTEAFF
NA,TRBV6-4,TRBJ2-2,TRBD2,TGTGCCAGCAGGCTAGCGGGAGGAACCGGGGAGCTGTTTTTT,CASRLAGGTGELFF